These 4 T cell receptor beta chains were sequenced from one sample in a study of identical twins. Via MiXCR, TCRdb re-called the 5' RACE reads, giving one row per CDR3 protein. The sample has some 760,000 distinct CDR3 sequences; approximately 18% are singletons. This sample also appeared in a second study, on T cells expressing NK-cell markers.

Material: PBMCs. The receptor source for this set is a woman aged 18-30 years in good health.

V and J are TRBV20-1 and TRBJ2-3; 9 bases line up with TRBD2. V shed 8 bases, J shed 2 bases, and the junction held 5 bases outside the gene matches. CDR3 length equals 13 residues. CDR1 is DFQATT and CDR2 is SNEGSKA in the germline V gene (reference sequence). The CDR3 sequence: CSPLAGDTDTQYF. The CDR3 nucleotides are TGCAGTCCCTTAGCGGGGGACACAGATACGCAGTATTTT.

This clonotype showed up many times. The chain uses TRBV5-6 and TRBJ2-1; D not resolved. CDR1 is SGHDT, CDR2 YYEEEE, per germline. The CDR3 covers 11 residues. V shed 0 bases and J shed 12 bases, with 7 bases lying between them. The CDR3 region is CASSLAGRQFF. Here the CDR3 DNA reads TGTGCCAGCAGCTTGGCAGGCCGGCAGTTCTTC.

V is TRBV6-5 and J is TRBJ1-2; TRBD1 might be the D (5 bases). Trimming took 3 bases from V and 0 from J, leaving 17 bases between them. Germline CDR1 reads MNHEY; CDR2 reads SVGAGI. The CDR3 is 17 residues long. CDR3 nucleotide sequence: TGTGCCAGCAGTTATTGGGACCCATCGCAGGCTAACTATGGCTACACCTTC. It specifies CASSYWDPSQANYGYTF.

The chain has TRBV9 and TRBJ2-3; maybe TRBD1 (5 bases). The CDR3 covers 15 residues. Trimming cost V 1 base and J 6 bases, with 15 bases left between them. Germline lookup yields CDR1 SGDLS and CDR2 YYNGEE. The CDR3 loop is CASSVPGPDGDTQYF. DNA of the CDR3: TGTGCCAGCAGCGTACCAGGGCCAGATGGGGATACGCAGTATTTT.